The clone carrying this T cell receptor beta chain was detected a few times. Its cognate antigen is unknown. A mixed TRB-A/B primer pool amplified rearranged TRB by multiplex touch-down PCR. Using its own MiXCR run on the multiplex PCR reads, TCRdb lists one record per CDR3 protein. The sample has about 13,000 distinct CDR3 sequences, around 30% seen once. Amplification of TCR beta used genomic DNA extracted from peripheral blood. The germline V and J ends were trimmed by 6 bases and 4 bases, with 19 bases remaining between them. The CDR3 length is 16 residues. Per germline, CDR1 MNHEY and CDR2 SVGAGI. The entry originates in a study of T cell repertoires in aging, cancer and after chemotherapy. Whole-study findings and limits: In each cancer cohort, median generation probability increased across chemotherapy, suggesting thymic output rebounded.

Material for sequencing was blood. This sequence was found in a human donor with a blood cancer. V is TRBV6-5 and J is TRBJ1-5; TRBD1 is a possible D gene (5 bases). This chain's CDR3 is CASRRARDQRNQPQHF. The CDR3 nucleotides read TGTGCCAGCAGGCGAGCCCGGGACCAACGTAATCAGCCCCAGCATTTT.